This T cell receptor beta chain is drawn from a study of blood T cell repertoires in COVID-19. Across the study: Italy, Spain and the United States were the sources of the convalescent and acute COVID-19 samples. Sources were T cells, B-cell-depleted T cells, or PBMCs; the material itself was cDNA or gDNA.

The CDR3 covers 13 residues. Trimming cost V 6 bases and J 1 base, with 10 bases left between them. From germline, CDR1 is SGHRS and CDR2 YFSETQ. Original processing notes: For nucleated cells, counts were estimated from reference gene primer amplification. Method: immunoSEQ multiplex PCR; TCRdb's copy keeps in-frame clones and lacks some. V, J and clone size are taken as reported in that table, and D and trimming were inferred from the DNA itself. In the table there are more than 100,000 clones, approximately 90% of which are singletons. The table lists this clone with a count of one. The TCR comes from a man aged 50-60 years in a cohort sampled during active COVID-19. The source material was peripheral blood. The V gene is TRBV5-1, the J gene TRBJ2-5; perhaps TRBD1 as D (6 bases). The CDR3 sequence: CASNTGFQETQYF. The CDR3 DNA follows: TGCGCCAGCAACACAGGGTTCCAAGAGACCCAGTACTTC. The entire variable domain, with the rest obtained from reference TRBV5-1 and TRBJ2-5, is as follows: KAGVTQTPRYLIKTRGQQVTLSCSPISGHRSVSWYQQTPGQGLQFLFEYFSETQRNKGNFPGRFSGRQFSNSRSEMNVSTLELGDSALYLCASNTGFQETQYFGPGTRLLVL.